One sample yielded the 30 T cell receptor beta chains listed below, sequenced in a study of blood T cell repertoires in COVID-19. Libraries were prepared by immunoSEQ multiplex PCR; TCRdb keeps only in-frame clonotypes and omits some of them. The table has around 300,000 clones, around 89% seen once. What was sequenced was peripheral blood. Receptors were obtained from a woman aged 45-60 years with active or convalescent COVID-19.

J is TRBJ2-5 and V is TRBV27; 9 bases are a match to TRBD2. There are 15 residues in the CDR3. The germline CDR1 and CDR2 sequences are MNHEY and SMNVEV (reference sequence). The J segment lost 2 bases and the V segment lost 6 bases, leaving 7 bases of the junction unmatched. The CDR3 spells CASSPLLAGQETQYF. As DNA, the CDR3 is TGTGCCAGCAGCCCCCTCCTAGCGGGACAAGAGACCCAGTACTTC.

The rearrangement links TRBV19 to TRBJ1-1; D is perhaps TRBD1 (5 bases). Germline loops: CDR1 LNHDA, CDR2 SQIVND (reference sequence). The CDR3 runs 15 residues. The V end lost 5 bases, the J end lost 3 bases, and 16 bases lay between the germline ends. For the CDR3, the DNA is TGTGCCAGTAGTCTCGGAGGGAGGGGTGACACTGAAGCTTTCTTT. Its translation: CASSLGGRGDTEAFF.

Only one count was recorded for this clone. The CDR3 DNA follows: TGTGCCAGCAGCTTAGCAGGGGGCGGTCAGCCCCAGCATTTT. Protein product: CASSLAGGGQPQHF. The chain joins TRBV7-2 to TRBJ1-5, with 7 bases lining up with TRBD1. V shed 0 bases, J shed 6 bases, and the junction held 2 bases outside the gene matches. The CDR3 consists of 14 residues. From germline, CDR1 is SGHTA and CDR2 FQGNSA.

The rearrangement links TRBV5-4 to TRBJ2-5; D remains ambiguous. Trimming removed 6 bases from V and 5 bases from J, with 8 bases in between. Per germline, CDR1 SGHNT and CDR2 YYREEE (reference sequence). The CDR3 is 11 residues long. In DNA form, the CDR3 reads TGTGCCAGCACCTTCCGGGAGACCCAGTACTTC. Translation: CASTFRETQYF. Based on the CDR3 plus reference TRBV5-4 and TRBJ2-5, the full variable domain is ETGVTQSPTHLIKTRGQQVTLRCSSQSGHNTVSWYQQALGQGPQFIFQYYREEENGRGNFPPRFSGLQFPNYSSELNVNALELDDSALYLCASTFRETQYFGPGTRLLVL.

The genes are TRBV30 and TRBJ2-7, with TRBD1 as a possible D gene (6 bases). V was cut by 0 bases and J by 5 bases, with 14 bases left in between. The CDR3 extends over 14 amino acids. The V gene's germline CDR1 is GTSNPN and CDR2 SVGIG (reference sequence). The CDR3 region has the DNA TGTGCCTGGAGTGTCTCCGGGACAAGTAACGAGCAGTACTTC. As protein: CAWSVSGTSNEQYF.

This chain uses TRBV2 with TRBJ2-1; weak D call: TRBD1 (6 bases). Trimming pared 5 bases from V and 0 bases from J, leaving 14 bases between. The CDR3 sequence is 16 residues long. Germline lookup yields CDR1 SNHLY and CDR2 FYNNEI. The CDR3 DNA reads TGTGCCAGCAGTCTTTTAGACAGGATCTCCTACAATGAGCAGTTCTTC. Protein sequence: CASSLLDRISYNEQFF. The variable domain in full, completed from reference TRBV2 and TRBJ2-1, reads EPEVTQTPSHQVTQMGQEVILRCVPISNHLYFYWYRQILGQKVEFLVSFYNNEISEKSEIFDDQFSVERPDGSNFTLKIRSTKLEDSAMYFCASSLLDRISYNEQFFGPGTRLTVL.

The chain carries TRBV24-1 and TRBJ1-2; 9 bases are shared with TRBD1. V lost 4 bases to trimming and J lost 6 bases; unmatched junction nucleotides: 8. Germline CDR1 KGHDR, CDR2 SFDVKD. The CDR3 covers 15 residues. CDR3 coding DNA: TGTGCCACCAGTGAAGGCACAGGGGGCGGAGATGGCTACACCTTC. Protein: CATSEGTGGGDGYTF.

CDR3 DNA sequence: TGTGCCAGCAGCCATCAGGGGGCCTCTGGGGCCAACGTCCTGACTTTC. Translating it yields CASSHQGASGANVLTF. The J gene is TRBJ2-6, the V gene TRBV3-1 (or the pseudogene TRBV3-2); 8 nucleotides align to TRBD1. The CDR3 is 16 residues long. Trimming removed 3 bases from V and 0 bases from J; junction bases left unmatched: 1. Germline V CDR1 and CDR2: LGHDT, YNNKEL (reference sequence).

This chain joins TRBV9 and TRBJ2-1; 7 nucleotides align to TRBD2. This CDR3 comprises 13 residues. In germline, CDR1 is SGDLS, CDR2 YYNGEE. V trimming: 2 bases; J trimming: 7 bases; junction bases outside the gene matches: 3. CDR3 protein: CASSVGGRNEQFF. CDR3 bases: TGTGCCAGCAGCGTGGGCGGGAGAAATGAGCAGTTCTTC.

CDR3 sequence (DNA): TGTGCCAGTAGTATAGGTTTGGGACACCGAGAAAAACTGTTTTTT. This codes for CASSIGLGHREKLFF. J is TRBJ1-4 and V is TRBV19; perhaps TRBD1 as D (6 bases). Germline V lookup: CDR1 LNHDA, CDR2 SQIVND (reference sequence). Trimming stripped 1 base from V and 8 bases from J, with 14 bases between. The CDR3 loop spans 15 amino acids.

V gene TRBV4-3 combines with J gene TRBJ2-1; 9 bases line up with TRBD2. Trimming took 4 bases from V and 2 from J; bases not matched to a gene: 3. Looked up from germline, CDR1 is LGHNA and CDR2 is YSLEER. The CDR3 has 15 amino acids. The CDR3 DNA follows: TGCGCCAGCAGCCCCCGACTAGCGGCCTACAATGAGCAGTTCTTC. It encodes CASSPRLAAYNEQFF.

Concerning this clone: Other DNA variants within this sample encode the same CDR3. The V and J genes are TRBV30 and TRBJ1-1, with 7 bases lining up with TRBD1. Per germline, CDR1 GTSNPN and CDR2 SVGIG (reference sequence). Trimming at V came to 4 bases and at J to 0 bases, leaving 2 bases not matched to a gene. The CDR3 is 13 residues long. CDR3 sequence reads: CAWTGQLNTEAFF. DNA of the CDR3: TGTGCCTGGACGGGACAGCTGAACACTGAAGCTTTCTTT.

The chain has TRBV12-3 or TRBV12-4 and TRBJ1-2; possible D gene TRBD1, 6 bases. This CDR3 comprises 13 residues. V lost 4 bases and J 2 bases, leaving 8 bases between the germline ends. The CDR3 protein is CASSSGGNYGYTF. CDR3 nucleotide sequence: TGTGCCAGCAGTTCTGGGGGCAACTATGGCTACACCTTC.

The chain carries TRBV6-4 and TRBJ2-1; TRBD2 agrees at 12 bases. V dropped 4 bases and J dropped 4; count of bases not matched to a gene: 5. The germline V gene has CDR1 MRHNA and CDR2 SNTAGT. CDR3 length equals 16 residues. The CDR3 spells CASSASGTSGYNEQFF. The DNA for the CDR3 is TGTGCCAGCAGTGCTTCCGGGACTAGCGGGTACAATGAGCAGTTCTTC.

The gene calls are TRBV19 and TRBJ2-1, with TRBD2 as a possible D gene (6 bases). Deletions cut 5 bases from V and 8 bases from J, with 13 bases between. The CDR3 has 13 amino acids. Germline loops: CDR1 LNHDA, CDR2 SQIVND (reference sequence). In DNA, the CDR3 is TGTGCCAGTAGTCTCCTGGGGGGACATGAGCAGTTCTTC. Its translation is CASSLLGGHEQFF.

J is TRBJ2-1 and V is TRBV2; perhaps TRBD2 as D (5 bases). Trimming pared 1 base from V and 0 bases from J, leaving 16 bases between. The CDR3 length is 18 residues. The V gene's germline CDR1 is SNHLY and CDR2 FYNNEI. CDR3 nucleotides: TGTGCCAGCAGTGAAGACCTAATCGAGCGGCTCTCCTACAATGAGCAGTTCTTC. Protein product: CASSEDLIERLSYNEQFF. Looking up the rest from reference TRBV2 and TRBJ2-1 gives the full variable domain: EPEVTQTPSHQVTQMGQEVILRCVPISNHLYFYWYRQILGQKVEFLVSFYNNEISEKSEIFDDQFSVERPDGSNFTLKIRSTKLEDSAMYFCASSEDLIERLSYNEQFFGPGTRLTVL.

J is TRBJ2-7 and V is TRBV3-1 (or the pseudogene TRBV3-2); TRBD2 is a possible D gene (6 bases). The germline V and J ends were trimmed by 4 bases and 3 bases, with 13 bases remaining between them. This CDR3 is built from 14 residues. Germline V gene lookup returns CDR1 LGHDT and CDR2 YNNKEL (reference sequence). The CDR3 protein is CASSPRGIGYEQYF. CDR3 bases: TGTGCCAGCAGCCCACGGGGGATCGGCTACGAGCAGTACTTC.

This chain joins TRBV15 and TRBJ2-7; no clear D gene. The germline gives CDR1 LNHNV, CDR2 YYDKDF (reference sequence). V was trimmed by 1 base and J by 2 bases, leaving 9 bases between them. This CDR3 spans 14 amino acids. Here the CDR3 reads CATSRAPATYEQYF. The CDR3 nucleotides read TGTGCCACCAGCAGAGCGCCCGCTACCTACGAGCAGTACTTC. The full variable domain, its missing parts supplied by reference TRBV15 and TRBJ2-7, is DAMVIQNPRYQVTQFGKPVTLSCSQTLNHNVMYWYQQKSSQAPKLLFHYYDKDFNNEADTPDNFQSRRPNTSFCFLDIRSPGLGDTAMYLCATSRAPATYEQYFGPGTRLTVT.

This rearrangement joins TRBV18 to TRBJ2-3; 11 nucleotides agree with TRBD2. With 6 bases clipped from V and 6 bases from J, the junction kept 14 bases outside the gene matches. CDR1 is KGHSH, CDR2 LQKENI, per germline. CDR3 length equals 17 residues. CDR3 DNA sequence: TGTGCCAGCTCCCCCCCGCCTAGCGGGAGGTTGTACGATACGCAGTATTTT. It is translated as CASSPPPSGRLYDTQYF.

This chain connects TRBV6-1 to TRBJ1-1; D is undetermined. Germline V gene lookup returns CDR1 MNHNS and CDR2 SASEGT. The CDR3 has 13 residues. Trimming removed 2 bases from V and 6 bases from J, with 10 bases in between. The CDR3 spells CASSENRRAEAFF. CDR3 sequence (DNA): TGTGCCAGCAGTGAAAACCGTCGCGCTGAAGCTTTCTTT.

The CDR3 sequence is CASSQTPTPNTEAFF. Written as DNA, the CDR3 is TGCGCCAGCAGCCAAACTCCGACACCAAACACTGAAGCTTTCTTT. The rearrangement uses TRBV4-3 and TRBJ1-1; D unresolved. From germline, CDR1 is LGHNA and CDR2 YSLEER. The CDR3 sequence is 15 residues long. Trimming took 2 bases from V and 2 from J, leaving 12 bases between them.

This clone was recorded once. The chain has TRBV6-5 and TRBJ2-1, with TRBD2 matching 10 bases. Looked up from germline, CDR1 is MNHEY and CDR2 is SVGAGI. This CDR3 is 15 amino acids long. Trimming at V came to 2 bases and at J to 7 bases, leaving 5 bases not matched to a gene. CDR3 residues: CASSYSGGAGNEQFF. The CDR3 DNA reads as TGTGCCAGCAGTTACAGCGGGGGGGCGGGTAATGAGCAGTTCTTC.

The chain has TRBV7-9 and TRBJ1-4, with D possibly being TRBD1 (6 bases). V was trimmed by 7 bases and J by 4 bases, leaving 19 bases between them. This CDR3 spans 16 amino acids. Germline V lookup: CDR1 SEHNR, CDR2 FQNEAQ (reference sequence). Here the CDR3 reads CASTRSRGDFNEKLFF. The CDR3 nucleotides read TGTGCCAGCACCCGGTCCAGGGGAGATTTTAATGAAAAACTGTTTTTT.

The rearrangement joins TRBV24-1 to TRBJ1-3; no definite D call. Trimming stripped 11 bases from V and 0 bases from J, with 7 bases between. This CDR3 has 12 residues. Germline V lookup: CDR1 KGHDR, CDR2 SFDVKD. The CDR3 bases are TGTGCCATACAAAGCTCTGGAAACACCATATATTTT. Encoded protein: CAIQSSGNTIYF.

V is TRBV15 and J is TRBJ1-4; D is unclear. The V and J ends lost 1 base and 4 bases respectively, with 10 bases between them. The germline V gene has CDR1 LNHNV and CDR2 YYDKDF (reference sequence). This CDR3 has 15 residues. CDR3 nucleotides: TGTGCCACCAGCAGAGTTGCAGGTTATAATGAAAAACTGTTTTTT. Protein sequence: CATSRVAGYNEKLFF.

This chain connects TRBV7-9 to TRBJ2-3; 11 nucleotides line up with TRBD1. Germline CDR1 is SEHNR and CDR2 is FQNEAQ (reference sequence). This CDR3 contains 16 residues. J was trimmed by 8 bases and V by 4 bases; bases with no gene match: 11. The CDR3: CASSYGGDRGIVTQYF. CDR3 sequence (DNA): TGTGCCAGCAGCTACGGCGGGGACAGGGGGATTGTTACGCAGTATTTT.

This clone has a handful of counts. The chain combines TRBV27 with TRBJ2-3; 12 nucleotides line up with TRBD2. The trim removed 0 bases at V and 4 bases at J, leaving 2 bases unmatched. Per the germline V gene, CDR1 is MNHEY and CDR2 is SMNVEV (reference sequence). This CDR3 spans 16 amino acids. CDR3 in DNA: TGTGCCAGCAGTTTATCTGCTAGCGGGGGGGCAGATACGCAGTATTTT. Translation gives CASSLSASGGADTQYF.

V and J are TRBV6-2 or TRBV6-3 and TRBJ2-3; a possible D gene is TRBD2 (5 bases). CDR1 and CDR2 from the germline V gene are MNHEY and SVGEGT. This CDR3 has 14 amino acids. Trimming pared 2 bases from V and 5 bases from J, leaving 11 bases between. CDR3: CASSYDGIVDTQYF. The DNA of the CDR3 is TGTGCCAGCAGTTACGACGGGATTGTAGATACGCAGTATTTT.

The genes are TRBV7-2 and TRBJ1-2, with 10 bases aligning to TRBD1. The V segment lost 4 bases and the J segment 4 bases; nucleotides outside the gene matches: 9. This CDR3 contains 16 residues. Germline CDR1 and CDR2: SGHTA and FQGNSA. The CDR3 coding sequence is TGTGCCAGCAGCTCCGTCGCCGGGACAGGGGTCTATGGCTACACCTTC. Residues: CASSSVAGTGVYGYTF.

This clone occurred once. The chain recombines TRBV6-6 with TRBJ2-2; possible D gene TRBD2, 5 bases. From germline, CDR1 is MNHNY and CDR2 SVGAGI (reference sequence). V gave up 7 bases and J gave up 5 bases, with 17 bases separating them. This CDR3 region has 15 residues. CDR3 coding DNA: TGTGCCAGCACACCTCGGGGAAGGGAGACCGGGGAGCTGTTTTTT. This sequence encodes CASTPRGRETGELFF.